This entry features one TCR beta chain sequence. RNA transcripts yielded amplified TCR beta CDR3 regions. When the TCR CDR3 underwent first-round RT-PCR, the HTBI primer set was used. TCRdb called the multiplex PCR reads again in MiXCR, with one record for every CDR3 protein. The data contain about 400,000 distinct CDR3 sequences, 14% to 15% of them singletons. This specimen comes from a study of T cells in Graves' hyperthyroidism and ophthalmopathy. The CDR3 length is 12 residues. Germline V gene lookup returns CDR1 ENHRY and CDR2 SYGVKD. V was trimmed by 0 bases and J by 6 bases, leaving 6 bases between them.

This clonotype was obtained from a woman aged 25 to 39 with Graves' hyperthyroidism. J is TRBJ2-7 and V is TRBV10-3, with D perhaps being TRBD1 or TRBD2 (5 bases each). Sequencing was done on a sample of blood. The CDR3 loop is CAISESGGEQYF. CDR3 in DNA: TGTGCCATCAGTGAGTCTGGGGGCGAGCAGTACTTC.